The 5 T cell receptor beta chains reported below all come from one sample, sequenced in a study of T-cell reconstitution after alpha-beta-depleted transplantation in children. Preparation of the TCRbeta library involved a method that used unique molecular identifiers. TCRdb used MiXCR to reprocess the PCR reads, holding one entry per CDR3 protein. Of hundreds of thousands of distinct CDR3 sequences in the sample, around 13% were seen once. The sequences come from PBMCs, collected before TCRalphabeta/CD19-depleted stem cell transplant. These receptors were taken from a girl aged 2 to 10 with congenital amegakaryocytic thrombocytopenia, due to receive a stem cell transplant.

The sample holds a few counts of this clonotype. The chain combines TRBV5-1 with TRBJ2-2; TRBD2 is a possible D gene (6 bases). CDR3 size: 13 residues. In germline, CDR1 is SGHRS, CDR2 YFSETQ. Deletions cut 7 bases from V and 6 bases from J, with 13 bases between. In DNA form, the CDR3 reads TGCGCCAGCGGAAAAGGAGGGGCCGGGGAGCTGTTTTTT. Translation: CASGKGGAGELFF.

This chain uses TRBV5-1 with TRBJ2-2; no definite D call. Germline V gene lookup returns CDR1 SGHRS and CDR2 YFSETQ. Trimming cost V 2 bases and J 1 base, with 9 bases left between them. This CDR3 has 15 amino acids. As DNA, the CDR3 is TGCGCCAGCAGCTTTATCTCTTGGAACACCGGGGAGCTGTTTTTT. Its protein product is CASSFISWNTGELFF.

This clonotype appeared a few times. V usage is TRBV11-2 and J usage is TRBJ2-7; TRBD1 agrees at 9 bases. The CDR3 sequence is 16 residues long. CDR1 SGHAT and CDR2 FQNNGV come from the germline V gene. Trimming took 5 bases from V and 6 from J; bases not matched to a gene: 14. CDR3 amino acids: CASSKLTRDRDGEQYF. The CDR3 bases are TGTGCCAGCAGCAAACTAACTCGGGACAGGGACGGCGAGCAGTACTTC.

The chain carries TRBV30 and TRBJ2-7; 7 nucleotides agree with TRBD2. Trimming cost V 4 bases and J 2 bases; bases outside gene matches: 2. The V gene's germline CDR1 is GTSNPN and CDR2 SVGIG (reference sequence). The CDR3 loop spans 12 amino acids. This chain's CDR3 is CAWTGGTYEQYF. The CDR3 DNA sequence: TGTGCCTGGACCGGGGGGACCTACGAGCAGTACTTC.

The V and J genes are TRBV4-1 and TRBJ2-1; D not resolved. With 2 bases removed from V and 4 bases from J, the gap between germline ends came to 15 bases. Germline V gives CDR1 MGHRA, CDR2 YSYEKL. The length of the CDR3 is 16 residues. The DNA for the CDR3 is TGCGCCAGCAGCCAACGCTGGATCCTCGAATACAATGAGCAGTTCTTC. It yields the protein CASSQRWILEYNEQFF.